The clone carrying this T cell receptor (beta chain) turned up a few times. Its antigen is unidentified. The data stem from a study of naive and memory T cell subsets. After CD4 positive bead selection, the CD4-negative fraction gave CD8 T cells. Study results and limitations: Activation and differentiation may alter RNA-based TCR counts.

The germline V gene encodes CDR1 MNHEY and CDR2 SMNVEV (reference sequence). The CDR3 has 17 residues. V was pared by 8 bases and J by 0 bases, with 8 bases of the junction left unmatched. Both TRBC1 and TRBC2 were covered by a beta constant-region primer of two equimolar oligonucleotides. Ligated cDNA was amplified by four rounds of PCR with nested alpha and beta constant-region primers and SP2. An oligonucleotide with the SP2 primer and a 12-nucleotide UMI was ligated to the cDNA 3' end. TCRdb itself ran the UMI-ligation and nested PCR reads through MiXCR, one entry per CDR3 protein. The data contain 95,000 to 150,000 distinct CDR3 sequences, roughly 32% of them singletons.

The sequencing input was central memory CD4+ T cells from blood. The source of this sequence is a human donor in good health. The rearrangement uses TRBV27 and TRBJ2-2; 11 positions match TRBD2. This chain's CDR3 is CASGGLADPANTGELFF. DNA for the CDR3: TGTGCCAGCGGGGGACTAGCGGACCCAGCGAACACCGGGGAGCTGTTTTTT.